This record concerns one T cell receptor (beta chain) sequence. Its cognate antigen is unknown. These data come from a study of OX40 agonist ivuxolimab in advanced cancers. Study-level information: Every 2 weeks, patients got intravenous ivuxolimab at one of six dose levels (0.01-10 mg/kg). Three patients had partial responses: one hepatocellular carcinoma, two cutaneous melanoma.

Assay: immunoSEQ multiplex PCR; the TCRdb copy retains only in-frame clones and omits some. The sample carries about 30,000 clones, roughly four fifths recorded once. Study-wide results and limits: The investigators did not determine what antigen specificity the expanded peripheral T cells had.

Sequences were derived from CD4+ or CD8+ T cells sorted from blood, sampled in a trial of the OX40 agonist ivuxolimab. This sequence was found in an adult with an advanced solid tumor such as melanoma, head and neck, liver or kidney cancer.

The DNA of the CDR3 is TGTGCCAGCAGTTTACACGGGAGGAACAATCAGCCCCAGCATTTT. It codes for CASSLHGRNNQPQHF. This chain connects TRBV6-5 to TRBJ1-5, with D hard to call. This CDR3 is 15 amino acids long. V dropped 4 bases and J dropped 3 bases, with 13 bases sitting between them. CDR1 and CDR2 from the germline V gene are MNHEY and SVGAGI.